This note documents a single T cell receptor (beta chain) sequence. Its antigen remains unidentified. The CDR3 extends over 15 amino acids. Per germline, CDR1 SGHDT and CDR2 YYEEEE. The V end was cut by 2 bases, the J end by 2 bases, with 12 bases between. These data belong to a study of a mutant IDH1 vaccine in newly diagnosed glioma. Looking at the study overall: Pretreatment consisted of radiotherapy, temozolomide, or both, with most receiving both.

Time point meaning: week 35, safety follow-up. Mutant IDH1 20-mer peptide, at 300 ug, made up each vaccine dose, with topical imiquimod. New WHO grade 3 or 4 IDH1-mutant, ATRX-lost astrocytomas were present in all donors. Some clones are missing from TCRdb's copy, which holds only in-frame ones; the method was immunoSEQ multiplex PCR. The repertoire includes over 45,000 clones, 60% to 85% of them detected once, and about 12% sits in the top ten. This receptor was obtained from a man between 35 and 55 years old with glioma. V and J are TRBV5-6 and TRBJ2-3; D unclear. Sequenced here: PBMCs, sampled from a glioma patient whose treatment included an IDH1 peptide vaccine. The CDR3 region is CASSFLTENTDTQYF. CDR3 sequence (DNA): TGTGCCAGCAGCTTTTTAACAGAAAACACAGATACGCAGTATTTT.